The entry below describes one TCR beta chain. Its antigen is still unknown. These data originate in a study of blood T cells in healthy people across ages. For the second PCR, which ran for roughly 6 to 12 cycles, a sample-barcoded 5' primer and a J-beta primer mix were used. TCRdb reprocessed the 5' RACE reads via MiXCR and lists one record per CDR3 protein. The repertoire holds 1.5 million to 2 million distinct CDR3 sequences, with roughly 49% as singletons. Study results and caveats: Unknown donor CMV status possibly confounded expanded clonotype changes. A strong correlation was seen between TCR beta diversity and naive T cell percentage.

The CDR3 runs 15 residues. Trimming took 7 bases from V and 2 from J; bases not matched to a gene: 11. Each donor was a healthy Caucasian individual from Russia, aged roughly 6 to 90. The sequence was obtained from a middle-aged woman in good health. Sequencing was performed on blood. This chain uses TRBV12-3 or TRBV12-4 with TRBJ2-7; 7 nucleotides align to TRBD2. The CDR3 nucleotides are TGTGCCAGCAATCCCATGGGGGGGTATGCCTACGAGCAGTACTTC. Protein sequence: CASNPMGGYAYEQYF.